One sample yielded the 6 T cell receptor beta chains listed below, sequenced in a study of cytomegalovirus exposure and HLA in healthy donors. The PCR contained 60 Vbeta and 13 Jbeta primers. Assay: immunoSEQ multiplex PCR; the TCRdb copy retains only in-frame clones and omits some. Altogether 150,000 to 200,000 clones are present, over 80% being singletons, with the ten largest covering roughly 1.6%. Sequencing was carried out using PBMCs. These receptors were taken from a girl aged 5-17 years in good health and CMV-seropositive.

The chain combines TRBV6-5 with TRBJ1-2, with D perhaps TRBD1 (5 bases). This CDR3 is built from 13 residues. The V and J ends lost 6 bases and 8 bases respectively, with 16 bases between them. Germline CDR1 is MNHEY and CDR2 is SVGAGI. In DNA form, the CDR3 reads TGTGCCAGCAGCCCACAGGCGGCCAGGGGCTACACCTTC. Protein product: CASSPQAARGYTF.

The chain couples TRBV27 to TRBJ2-5; 8 positions match TRBD2. CDR3 length: 15 residues. Germline values: CDR1 MNHEY, CDR2 SMNVEV (reference sequence). With 3 bases clipped from V and 5 bases from J, the junction kept 8 bases outside the gene matches. In nucleotides, the CDR3 is TGTGCCAGCAGTTTCCGAAACGGGAGGGAGGAGACCCAGTACTTC. Translated, it gives CASSFRNGREETQYF.

V is TRBV11-3 and J is TRBJ2-1; 12 nucleotides agree with TRBD2. The CDR3 spans 15 residues. CDR1 is SGHNT and CDR2 is YENEEA in the germline V gene. The V gene end was trimmed by 4 bases and the J gene end by 9 bases; junction bases not matched to a gene: 7. Written as DNA, the CDR3 is TGTGCCAGCAGCTCTAGCGGGAGGGCCTCTTTTGAGCAGTTCTTC. It specifies CASSSSGRASFEQFF.

The V call is TRBV9, the J call TRBJ2-2; D may be TRBD2 (7 bases). The CDR3 spans 16 residues. The V end lost 3 bases, the J end lost 3 bases, and 15 bases lay between the germline ends. CDR1 and CDR2 from the germline V gene are SGDLS and YYNGEE. The CDR3 sequence is CASSAGRGWDTGELFF. CDR3 nucleotide sequence: TGTGCCAGCAGCGCGGGGAGGGGGTGGGACACCGGGGAGCTGTTTTTT.

About this clone itself: A read error may account for a junction end that differs from germline. J is TRBJ2-5 and V is TRBV9; D not resolved. The germline CDR1 and CDR2 sequences are SGDLS and YYNGEE. The length of the CDR3 is 13 residues. As DNA, the CDR3 is TGTGCCAGCAGCCCCGAGGCCTGGCCCCCGTTGAACTTC. Amino acids: CASSPEAWPPLNF.

The chain joins TRBV2 to TRBJ2-5, with D maybe TRBD1 (5 bases). Germline CDR1 is SNHLY and CDR2 is FYNNEI. The CDR3 contains 13 residues. V was shortened by 4 bases and J by 5 bases, with 11 bases between the two germline ends. The CDR3 DNA is TGTGCCAGCAGTGGACAGAAACGGGAGACCCAGTACTTC. It codes for CASSGQKRETQYF.